This T cell receptor (beta chain) was found in a study of blood T cells in healthy people across ages (dated by TCRdb to between 2015 and 2016). Regarding the complete study: In model experiments, roughly one uniquely barcoded TCR beta cDNA molecule per two T cells was captured by template switching. To track age-related changes in TCR beta repertoire diversity, the study relied on deep sequencing normalized with unique cDNA molecular identifiers. The donors were divided into four age groups: young (average around 17 years), middle-aged (approximately 41), aged (about 61) and long-lived (around 87). To avoid experimental bias, donors of different ages were randomly spread across the sequencing lanes. Two additional independent replicas of 1 million unique cDNA reads from the same blood draw were analyzed for two donors (one aged 18 to 30 and one aged 80 or older).

Library generation was performed with 5' RACE. Sequencing was carried out with an Illumina HiSeq 2500. A second roughly 7 to 11 cycle PCR used a sample-barcoded 5' primer and a J-beta primer mix. A unique molecular identifier was introduced onto each TCR beta cDNA molecule by a template-switch 5' adaptor carrying 12 random nucleotides. Each sample yielded at least 3 million CDR3-containing paired-end reads. All of the RNA was converted into first-strand cDNA using the Mint cDNA synthesis kit, with a TRBC-specific oligonucleotide serving as the primer. All cDNA was treated with uracil-DNA glycosylase and then went through a first 18-cycle PCR with the universal primers M1SS and BC2_uni_R. As for the authors' bioinformatics: For normalization, 1 million high-quality reads were randomly selected from each sample, with every read carrying a distinct molecular identifier. Instead of being binned into consensus sequences, reads that shared molecular identifiers were thrown out. CDR3 identification, clonotype clustering and error correction used MiTCR with a Q25 quality threshold and the strictest error-elimination algorithm. A nonparametric unseen species model using Euler transformation provided a lower-bound estimate of total TCR beta diversity. TCRdb's own reprocessing of the public reads used fastp at Q25 and MiXCR and kept productive beta chains. Rows are combined by CDR3 protein, so each entry shows the most common genes and DNA. TCRdb's processing, not the authors', yielded these V and J calls. The sample data list 800,000 to 900,000 distinct CDR3 sequences, and about 59% of these were observed just once. The leading ten clones occupy roughly 25% of the sample.

Donors were 39 systemically healthy Caucasian individuals from Russia aged about 6 to 100 years. Approximately 9.7 milliliters of peripheral blood were drawn from each donor into EDTA-treated Vacutainer tubes. Ficoll-Paque density-gradient centrifugation was used to isolate PBMCs, with at least 7 million per sample. Total RNA, at least 5.5 micrograms per sample, was extracted from PBMCs with Trizol reagent. For every donor, an aliquot of PBMCs went through flow cytometry to measure the percentages of naive CD45RAhigh/CD27high T cells. The CDR3 covers 15 residues, taking in both the cysteine and the phenylalanine. Of all the DNA, just the CDR3 is kept, 45 bases in frame from base 1. V loses 4 bases of germline sequence and J loses 2 bases, and the interval between the two ends is 15 bases. The paper's findings and limits, for the study overall: Observed TCR beta diversity correlated strongly with the percentage of naive T cells measured by flow cytometry. As age increased, observed TCR beta diversity per million T cells dropped in a roughly linear way, and a significant reduction was already evident by age around 41. Compared with the aged group, the long-lived group had more naive CD4+ T cells, fewer expanded clones and increased TCR diversity, suggesting age selection. Since profiling was done on bulk unsorted PBMCs, naive and antigen-experienced compartments could not be conclusively compared. Because the CMV infection status of the donors was unknown, age-related changes in expanded clonotypes may potentially have been confounded. Estimates of total diversity based on one million sequenced T cells were regarded as lower bounds and as underestimates.

This clonotype was observed a few times. Its binding antigen is unknown. Per-nucleotide qualities are absent, and no much larger clonotype sits a single base away. The TCR originated in a man aged 25 to 40 in good health. Sequencing was carried out using blood. The V gene is TRBV12-3 or TRBV12-4 and the J gene is TRBJ2-7; the D segment may tentatively be TRBD1 or TRBD2, each giving 5 matched bases. The nucleotide sequence reads TGTGCCAGCAGTTCTTCTTCCGGGACCCCCTACGAGCAGTACTTC. This translates into CASSSSSGTPYEQYF.